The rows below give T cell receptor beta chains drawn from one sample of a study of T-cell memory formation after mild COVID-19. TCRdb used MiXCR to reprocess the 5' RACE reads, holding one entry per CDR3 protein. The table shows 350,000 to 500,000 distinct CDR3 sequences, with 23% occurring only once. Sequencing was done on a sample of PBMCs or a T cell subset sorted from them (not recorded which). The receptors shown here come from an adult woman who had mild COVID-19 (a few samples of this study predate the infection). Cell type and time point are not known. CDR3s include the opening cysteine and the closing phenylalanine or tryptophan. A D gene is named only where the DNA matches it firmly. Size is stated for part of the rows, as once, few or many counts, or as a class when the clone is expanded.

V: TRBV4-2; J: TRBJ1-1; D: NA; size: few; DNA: TGTGCCAGCAGCCAACCCCGAGCCTCGAACACTGAAGCTTTCTTT; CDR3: CASSQPRASNTEAFF
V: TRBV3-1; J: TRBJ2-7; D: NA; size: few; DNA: TGTGCCAGCAGCCTCCACCGGGAATATGCCAGCGAGCAGTACTTC; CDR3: CASSLHREYASEQYF
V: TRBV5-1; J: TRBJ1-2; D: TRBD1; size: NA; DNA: TGCGCCAGCAGCGTATCACAGGGGGAAGCTGGCTACACCTTC; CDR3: CASSVSQGEAGYTF
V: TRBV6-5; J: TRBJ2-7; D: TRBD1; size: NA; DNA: TGTGCCAGCAGTTTAGGGGGGACAGGGCGCTACGAGCAGTACTTC; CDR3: CASSLGGTGRYEQYF
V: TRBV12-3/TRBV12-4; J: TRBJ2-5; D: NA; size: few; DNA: TGTGCCAGCAGTTGGTCGGGTAGCCCAGGGGAGACCCAGTACTTC; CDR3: CASSWSGSPGETQYF
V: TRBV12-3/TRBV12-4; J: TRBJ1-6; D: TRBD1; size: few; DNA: TGTGCCAGCAGTTTAGGGCAGGGGGCTTCACCCCTCCACTTT; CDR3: CASSLGQGASPLHF
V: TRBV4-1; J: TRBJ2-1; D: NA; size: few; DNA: TGCGCCAGCAGCCAAGATCTAGGGATCTACAATGAGCAGTTCTTC; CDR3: CASSQDLGIYNEQFF
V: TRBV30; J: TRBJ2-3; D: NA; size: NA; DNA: TGTGCCTGGAGTTGGGGCGGTAGCGGCAACACAGATACGCAGTATTTT; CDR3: CAWSWGGSGNTDTQYF
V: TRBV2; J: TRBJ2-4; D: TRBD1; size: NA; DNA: TGTGCCAGCAGTCAAGAACAGGGGAGAAACATTCAGTACTTC; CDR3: CASSQEQGRNIQYF
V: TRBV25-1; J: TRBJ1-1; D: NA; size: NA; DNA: TGTGCCAGCAGGGCCACCTACCTCCGGAAGACTGAAGCTTTCTTT; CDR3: CASRATYLRKTEAFF
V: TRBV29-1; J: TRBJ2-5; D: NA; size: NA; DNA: TGCAGCGTTGAAGCCTTCTGGAATCAAGACAATGGGGTGGAGACCCAGTACTTC; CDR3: CSVEAFWNQDNGVETQYF
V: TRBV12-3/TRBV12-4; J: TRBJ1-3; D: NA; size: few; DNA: TGTGCCAGCAGTCAGCGTAGTAGGACGGGAGGGAACACCATATATTTT; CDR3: CASSQRSRTGGNTIYF
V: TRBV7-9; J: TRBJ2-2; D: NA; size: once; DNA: TGTGCCACGTCCTATCCCCAGGTGGCAAACACCGGGGAGCTGTTTTTT; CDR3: CATSYPQVANTGELFF
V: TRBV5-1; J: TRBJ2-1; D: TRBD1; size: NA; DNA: TGCGCCAGCAGCTTAGGACAGGGGCCGGTAAATGAGCAGTTCTTC; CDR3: CASSLGQGPVNEQFF
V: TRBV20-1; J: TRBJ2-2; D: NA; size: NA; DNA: TGCAGTGCTAGGTCATCTCGGGGGGCACTCACCGGGGAGCTGTTTTTT; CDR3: CSARSSRGALTGELFF
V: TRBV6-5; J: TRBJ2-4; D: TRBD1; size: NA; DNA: TGTGCCAGCAGTTACACAGGGGGCCGGACTCAGTACTTC; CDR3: CASSYTGGRTQYF
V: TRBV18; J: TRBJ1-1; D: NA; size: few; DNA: TGTGCCAGCTCACCAAGTGGTGTTAGGGTGGGCTTAAACACTGAAGCTTTCTTT; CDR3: CASSPSGVRVGLNTEAFF
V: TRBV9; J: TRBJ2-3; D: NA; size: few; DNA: TGTGCCAGCAGCGTAGGGGGAACCCGCACAGATACGCAGTATTTT; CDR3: CASSVGGTRTDTQYF
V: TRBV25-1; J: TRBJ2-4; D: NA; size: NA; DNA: TGTGCCAGCAGTGGTACAGGGGGGGGCATTCAGTACTTC; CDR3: CASSGTGGGIQYF
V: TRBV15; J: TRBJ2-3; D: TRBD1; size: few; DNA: TGTGCCACCAGCAGAGATATGACAGGGTCCGATACGCAGTATTTT; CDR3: CATSRDMTGSDTQYF
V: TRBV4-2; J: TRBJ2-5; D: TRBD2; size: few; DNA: TGTGCCAGCAGCCAAGAGGTGGGACTAGCGGGAGCGAGGAAGACCCAGTACTTC; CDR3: CASSQEVGLAGARKTQYF
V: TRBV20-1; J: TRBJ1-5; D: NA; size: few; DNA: TGCAGTGCTCAGCACGGGACAAGGCTCGGCAATCAGCCCCAGCATTTT; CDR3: CSAQHGTRLGNQPQHF
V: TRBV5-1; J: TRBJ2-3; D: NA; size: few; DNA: TGCGCCAGCAGCCCGGGACTCCGGAGCACAGATACGCAGTATTTT; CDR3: CASSPGLRSTDTQYF
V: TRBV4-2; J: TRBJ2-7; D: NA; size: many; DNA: TGTGCCAGCAGCCAAGATCTGAGGGGGTACGAGCAGTACTTC; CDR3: CASSQDLRGYEQYF
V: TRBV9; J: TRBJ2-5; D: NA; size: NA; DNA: TGTGCCAGCAGCGTAGGACAGAACGAGGAGACCCAGTACTTC; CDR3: CASSVGQNEETQYF
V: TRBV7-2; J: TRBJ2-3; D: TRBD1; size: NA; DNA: TGTGCCAGCAGCGTACAGGGGTTCACAGATACGCAGTATTTT; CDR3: CASSVQGFTDTQYF
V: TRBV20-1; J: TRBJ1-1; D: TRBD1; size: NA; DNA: TGCAGTGCCTTCGGACAGGACCACTCCCTGAACACTGAAGCTTTCTTT; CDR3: CSAFGQDHSLNTEAFF
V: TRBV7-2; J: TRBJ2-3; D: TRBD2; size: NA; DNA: TGTGCCAGCAGCCCGGAGCGGGAGGGCACAGATACGCAGTATTTT; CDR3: CASSPEREGTDTQYF
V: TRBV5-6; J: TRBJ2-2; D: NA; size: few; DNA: TGTGCCAGCAGCTTGGCGATCAGGGAAGAGGTCACCGGGGAGCTGTTTTTT; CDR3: CASSLAIREEVTGELFF
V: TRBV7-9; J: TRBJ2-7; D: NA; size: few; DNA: TGTGCCAGCAGCTTTTTCTGGACAGCAGACTACGAGCAGTACTTC; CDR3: CASSFFWTADYEQYF
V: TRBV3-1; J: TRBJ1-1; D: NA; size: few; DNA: TGTGCCAGCAGCCAGCTTGGGCAGACGAACACTGAAGCTTTCTTT; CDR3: CASSQLGQTNTEAFF
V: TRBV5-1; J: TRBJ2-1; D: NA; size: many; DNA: TGCGCCAGCAGCTTGGGAGGCGCAGACAATGAGCAGTTCTTC; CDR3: CASSLGGADNEQFF
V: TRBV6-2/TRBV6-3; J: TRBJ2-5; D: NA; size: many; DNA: TGTGCCAGCAGTTCACCTCGCCTTTATATAGAGACCCAGTACTTC; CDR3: CASSSPRLYIETQYF
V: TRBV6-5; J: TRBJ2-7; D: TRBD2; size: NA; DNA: TGTGCCAGCAGTTACCTGGGGGGGGACGAGCAGTACTTC; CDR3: CASSYLGGDEQYF
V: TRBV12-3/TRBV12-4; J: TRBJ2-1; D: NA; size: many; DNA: TGTGCCAGCAGTCTTCCGGGCCTAGCCCGGGAGCAGTTCTTC; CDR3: CASSLPGLAREQFF
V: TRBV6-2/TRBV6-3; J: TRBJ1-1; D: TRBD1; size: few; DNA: TGTGCCAGCAGCCAACAGGGGGAACACGCTTTCTTT; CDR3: CASSQQGEHAFF
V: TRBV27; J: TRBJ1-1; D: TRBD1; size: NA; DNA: TGTGCCAGCAGTAGGACAGGGGGAGGCACTGAAGCTTTCTTT; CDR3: CASSRTGGGTEAFF
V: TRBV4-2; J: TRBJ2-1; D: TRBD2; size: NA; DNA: TGTGCCAGCAGCCAGGAAGGACTAGCGGGGCACAATGAGCAGTTCTTC; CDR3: CASSQEGLAGHNEQFF
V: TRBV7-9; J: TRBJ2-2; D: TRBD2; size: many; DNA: TGTGCCAGCAGCTCCGGACTAGCGGGGGCCCCGGGCACCGGGGAGCTGTTTTTT; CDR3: CASSSGLAGAPGTGELFF
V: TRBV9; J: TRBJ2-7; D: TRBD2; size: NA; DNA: TGTGCCAGCAGCGTACAAGCGGGGGCGGTTGGCTACGAGCAGTACTTC; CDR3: CASSVQAGAVGYEQYF
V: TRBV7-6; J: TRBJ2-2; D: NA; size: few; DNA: TGTGCCAGCAGCTTAATGCCTAGCGCCGGGGAGCTGTTTTTT; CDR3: CASSLMPSAGELFF
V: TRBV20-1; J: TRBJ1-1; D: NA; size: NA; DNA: TGCAGTGCTAGAGCTGAGGTAGCTTTCTTT; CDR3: CSARAEVAFF
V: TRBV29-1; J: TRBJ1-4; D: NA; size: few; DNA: TGCAGCGTTCCCGCCGGGGCCACTAATGAAAAACTGTTTTTT; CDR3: CSVPAGATNEKLFF
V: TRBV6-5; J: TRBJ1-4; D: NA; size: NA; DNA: TGTGCCAGCAGGACATGGACAGATAATGAAAAACTGTTTTTT; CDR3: CASRTWTDNEKLFF